These 11 T cell receptor beta chains were all obtained from the same sample, sequenced in a study of T-cell reconstitution after alpha-beta-depleted transplantation in children. The TCRbeta library was prepared with unique molecular identifiers. MiXCR, applied by TCRdb to the PCR reads, yields one record per CDR3 protein. The sample holds about 460,000 distinct CDR3 sequences, approximately 10% seen once. Sequenced material: PBMCs, mostly from graft donor cells, taken 180 days after TCRalphabeta/CD19-depleted stem cell transplant. The receptors originated from a female patient aged 2-15 years who had a stem cell transplant for aplastic anemia, so the T cells may come from the graft donor.

This clonotype was seen a few times. The chain couples TRBV12-3 or TRBV12-4 to TRBJ1-2; no clear D gene. The CDR3 contains 15 residues. Trimming left V 3 bases short and J 2 bases short, with 13 bases between. Here the CDR3 DNA reads TGTGCCAGCAGTTTTCAGACACGCCTCAACTATGGCTACACCTTC. It yields the protein CASSFQTRLNYGYTF.

This clonotype appeared a few times. J is TRBJ1-2 and V is TRBV4-3; D uncertain. The CDR3 is 18 amino acids. Per germline, CDR1 LGHNA and CDR2 YSLEER. The V end lost 0 bases, the J end lost 5 bases, and 22 bases lay between the germline ends. CDR3 coding DNA: TGCGCCAGCAGCCAAGATGAGATGAGTTACGGCAAAGGTTATGGCTACACCTTC. Translating it yields CASSQDEMSYGKGYGYTF.

This clonotype was seen more than once but under ten times. The chain links TRBV5-1 to TRBJ2-3, with 7 bases fitting TRBD2. V lost 3 bases to trimming and J lost 2 bases; unmatched junction nucleotides: 9. This CDR3 is 16 amino acids long. CDR1 is SGHRS, CDR2 YFSETQ, per germline. The CDR3 sequence: CASSYAWAGDTDTQYF. CDR3 bases: TGCGCCAGCAGCTACGCCTGGGCGGGAGACACAGATACGCAGTATTTT.

This clonotype was detected only a few times. This chain links TRBV2 with TRBJ1-2; D call uncertain. The CDR3 runs 15 residues. Trimming cost V 6 bases and J 4 bases, with 18 bases left between them. In germline, CDR1 is SNHLY, CDR2 FYNNEI. CDR3 sequence: CASSRPRRPVYGYTF. DNA of the CDR3: TGTGCCAGCAGCCGACCCCGGAGGCCAGTCTATGGCTACACCTTC.

The rearrangement joins TRBV25-1 to TRBJ1-2; D call uncertain. Trimming left V 1 base short and J 0 bases short, with 6 bases between. The CDR3 runs to 14 residues. Germline-derived CDR1 and CDR2 are MGHDK and SYGVNS. The CDR3 DNA sequence: TGTGCCAGCAGTGAATGGACTGCTAACTATGGCTACACCTTC. Residues: CASSEWTANYGYTF.

This clonotype has just a few counts. The rearrangement joins TRBV10-3 to TRBJ2-4; TRBD2 is a possible D gene (5 bases). The CDR3 contains 13 residues. CDR1 and CDR2 from the germline V gene are ENHRY and SYGVKD. V dropped 8 bases and J dropped 3 bases, with 11 bases sitting between them. CDR3 sequence reads: CAIQPGSKNIQYF. For the CDR3, the DNA is TGTGCCATCCAACCGGGGAGCAAAAACATTCAGTACTTC.

In its sample, this clonotype was seen a few times. V and J are TRBV27 and TRBJ2-3; D uncertain. Trimming left V 5 bases short and J 3 bases short, with 15 bases between. The V gene's germline CDR1 is MNHEY and CDR2 SMNVEV (reference sequence). This CDR3 region has 15 residues. CDR3 loop: CASSPISARTDTQYF. The CDR3 nucleotides read TGTGCCAGCAGTCCTATCTCCGCCAGGACAGATACGCAGTATTTT.

This clonotype was counted between two and nine times. The V and J genes are TRBV4-2 and TRBJ2-4; possibly TRBD2 for D (5 bases). The CDR3 totals 15 residues. V was clipped by 3 bases and J by 3 bases, with 12 bases between them. Germline V gene lookup returns CDR1 LGHNA and CDR2 YNFKEQ. As DNA, the CDR3 is TGTGCCAGCAGCCAGGACTGGAAGGGCAAAAACATTCAGTACTTC. Its translation: CASSQDWKGKNIQYF.

V and J are TRBV12-3 or TRBV12-4 and TRBJ1-1; 10 bases fit TRBD1. The CDR3 spans 15 residues. J lost 4 bases, V lost 3 bases, and 5 bases had no gene match. The CDR3 loop reads CASSFGTGEVTEAFF. CDR3 nucleotide sequence: TGTGCCAGCAGTTTCGGGACAGGGGAGGTCACTGAAGCTTTCTTT.

This clonotype was detected only a few times. The CDR3 DNA sequence: TGTGCCAGCAGCCCAAGGACAGGGGACACTGCTGGCTACACCTTC. Its translation is CASSPRTGDTAGYTF. This chain links TRBV9 with TRBJ1-2, with 9 bases fitting TRBD1. CDR1 SGDLS and CDR2 YYNGEE come from the germline V gene. J gave up 7 bases and V 4 bases, and 11 bases lay outside the gene matches. The CDR3 is 15 residues long.

This clonotype was seen a few times. This chain links TRBV4-3 with TRBJ2-6, with D unclear. The CDR3 is made up of 16 amino acids. The V end lost 4 bases, the J end lost 0 bases, and 10 bases lay between the germline ends. The germline V gene encodes CDR1 LGHNA and CDR2 YSLEER. The chain's CDR3 is CASSLRPGSGANVLTF. The DNA of the CDR3 is TGCGCCAGCAGCCTTCGTCCGGGCTCTGGGGCCAACGTCCTGACTTTC.